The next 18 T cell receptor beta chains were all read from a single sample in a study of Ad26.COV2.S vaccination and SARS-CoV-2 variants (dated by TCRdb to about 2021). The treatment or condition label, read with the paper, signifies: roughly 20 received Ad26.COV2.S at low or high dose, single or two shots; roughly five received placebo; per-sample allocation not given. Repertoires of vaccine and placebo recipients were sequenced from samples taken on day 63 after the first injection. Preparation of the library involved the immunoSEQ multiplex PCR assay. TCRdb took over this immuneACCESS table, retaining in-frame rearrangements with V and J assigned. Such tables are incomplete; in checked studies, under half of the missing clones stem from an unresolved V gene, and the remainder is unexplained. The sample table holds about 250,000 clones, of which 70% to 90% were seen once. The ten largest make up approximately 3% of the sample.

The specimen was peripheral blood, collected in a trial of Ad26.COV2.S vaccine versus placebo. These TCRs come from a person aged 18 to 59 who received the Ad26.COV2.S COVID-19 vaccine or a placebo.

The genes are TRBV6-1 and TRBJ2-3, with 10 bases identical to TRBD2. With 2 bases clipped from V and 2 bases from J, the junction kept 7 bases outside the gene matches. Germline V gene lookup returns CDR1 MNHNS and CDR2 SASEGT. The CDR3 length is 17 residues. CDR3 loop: CASSEKAGGPLTDTQYF. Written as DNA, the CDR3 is TGTGCCAGCAGTGAAAAAGCGGGGGGGCCCCTCACAGATACGCAGTATTTT.

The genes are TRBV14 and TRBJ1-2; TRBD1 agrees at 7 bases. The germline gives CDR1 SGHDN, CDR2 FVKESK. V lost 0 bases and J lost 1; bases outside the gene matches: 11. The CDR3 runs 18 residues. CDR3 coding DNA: TGTGCCAGCAGCCAAGATCGGCGACAGGGACCTATTAACTATGGCTACACCTTC. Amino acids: CASSQDRRQGPINYGYTF. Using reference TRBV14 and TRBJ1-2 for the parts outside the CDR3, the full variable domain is EAGVTQFPSHSVIEKGQTVTLRCDPISGHDNLYWYRRVMGKEIKFLLHFVKESKQDESGMPNNRFLAERTGGTYSTLKVQPAELEDSGVYFCASSQDRRQGPINYGYTFGSGTRLTVV.

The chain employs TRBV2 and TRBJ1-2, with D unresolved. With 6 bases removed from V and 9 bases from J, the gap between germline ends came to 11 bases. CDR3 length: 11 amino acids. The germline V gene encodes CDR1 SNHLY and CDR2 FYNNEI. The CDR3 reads CASSDSVRYTF. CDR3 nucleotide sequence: TGTGCCAGCAGCGATTCTGTCCGCTACACCTTC.

This chain's CDR3 is CASSHGQGNTEAFF. Written as DNA, the CDR3 is TGCGCCAGCAGCCACGGACAGGGGAACACTGAAGCTTTCTTT. This chain joins TRBV4-1 and TRBJ1-1; the match to TRBD1 covers 8 bases. The trim removed 3 bases at V and 1 base at J, leaving 1 base unmatched. Germline-derived CDR1 and CDR2 are MGHRA and YSYEKL. The CDR3 covers 14 residues.

The CDR3, as DNA: TGTGCCAGCAGTTACGCTAGCGGGGGGGCGTCCTACGAGCAGTACTTC. As protein: CASSYASGGASYEQYF. The chain is built from TRBV6-2 or TRBV6-3 and TRBJ2-7, with 12 bases that match TRBD2. Trimming at V came to 2 bases and at J to 1 base, leaving 3 bases not matched to a gene. The CDR3 sequence is 16 residues long. The V gene's germline CDR1 is MNHEY and CDR2 SVGEGT.

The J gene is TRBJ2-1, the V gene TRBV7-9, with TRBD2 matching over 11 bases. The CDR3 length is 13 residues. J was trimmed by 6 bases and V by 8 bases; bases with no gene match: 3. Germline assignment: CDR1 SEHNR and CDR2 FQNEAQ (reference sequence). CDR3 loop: CASLLAGANEQFF. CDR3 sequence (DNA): TGTGCCAGCCTACTAGCGGGGGCCAATGAGCAGTTCTTC.

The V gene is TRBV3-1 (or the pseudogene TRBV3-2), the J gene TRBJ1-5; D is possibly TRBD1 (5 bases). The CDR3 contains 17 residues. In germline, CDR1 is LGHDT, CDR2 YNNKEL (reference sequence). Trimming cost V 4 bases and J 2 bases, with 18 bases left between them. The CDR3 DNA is TGTGCCAGCAGCCTCGGTCAGGGAGGGAGGCGCAATCAGCCCCAGCATTTT. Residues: CASSLGQGGRRNQPQHF.

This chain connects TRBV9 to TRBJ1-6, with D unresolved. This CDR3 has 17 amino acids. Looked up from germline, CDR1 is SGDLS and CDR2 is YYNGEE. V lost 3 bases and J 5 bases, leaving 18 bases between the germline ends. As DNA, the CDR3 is TGTGCCAGCAGCGCGAGGTCCCTTGGGGTGGATAATTCACCCCTCCACTTT. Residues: CASSARSLGVDNSPLHF.

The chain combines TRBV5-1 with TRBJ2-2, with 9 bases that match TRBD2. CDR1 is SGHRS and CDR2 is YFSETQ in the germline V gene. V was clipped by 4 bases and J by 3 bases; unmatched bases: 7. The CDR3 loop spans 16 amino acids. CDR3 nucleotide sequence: TGCGCCAGCAGCATATTAGCGGGGGTCTACACCGGGGAGCTGTTTTTT. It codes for CASSILAGVYTGELFF.

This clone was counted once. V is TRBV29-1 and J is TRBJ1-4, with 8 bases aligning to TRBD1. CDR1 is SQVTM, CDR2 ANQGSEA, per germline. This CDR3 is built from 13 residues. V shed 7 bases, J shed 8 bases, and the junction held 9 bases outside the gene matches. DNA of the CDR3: TGCAGCGGTCAGACAGGGGTTGGAGAAAAACTGTTTTTT. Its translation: CSGQTGVGEKLFF.

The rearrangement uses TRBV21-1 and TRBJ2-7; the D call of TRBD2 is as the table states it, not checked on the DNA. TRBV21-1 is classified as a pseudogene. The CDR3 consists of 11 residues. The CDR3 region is CASSKAREQYF. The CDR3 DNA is TGTGCTAGCAGCAAAGCGCGCGAGCAGTACTTC.

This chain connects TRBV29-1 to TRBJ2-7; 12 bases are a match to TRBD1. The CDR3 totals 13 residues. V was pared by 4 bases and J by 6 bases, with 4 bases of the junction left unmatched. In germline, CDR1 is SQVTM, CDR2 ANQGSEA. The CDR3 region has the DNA TGCAGCGTTGTAGGGACAGGGGGCCTCGAGCAGTACTTC. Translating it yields CSVVGTGGLEQYF.

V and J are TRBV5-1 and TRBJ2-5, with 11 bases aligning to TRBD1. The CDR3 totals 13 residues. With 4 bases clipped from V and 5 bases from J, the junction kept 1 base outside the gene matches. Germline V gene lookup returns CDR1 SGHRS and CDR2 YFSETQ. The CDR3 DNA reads TGCGCCAGCAGCAGGGACAGGGGGGAGACCCAGTACTTC. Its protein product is CASSRDRGETQYF.

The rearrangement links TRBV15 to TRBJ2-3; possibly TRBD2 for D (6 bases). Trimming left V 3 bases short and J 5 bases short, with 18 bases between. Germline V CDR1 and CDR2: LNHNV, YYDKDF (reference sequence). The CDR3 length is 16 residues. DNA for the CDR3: TGTGCCACCAGCAGCGCCCTGCTTGACGGGGGAGATACGCAGTATTTT. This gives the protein CATSSALLDGGDTQYF.

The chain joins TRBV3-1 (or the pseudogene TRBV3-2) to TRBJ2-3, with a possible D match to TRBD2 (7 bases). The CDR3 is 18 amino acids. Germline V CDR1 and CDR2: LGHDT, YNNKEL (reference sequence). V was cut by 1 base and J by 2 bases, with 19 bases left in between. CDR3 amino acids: CASSQVLKRRGHTDTQYF. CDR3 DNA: TGTGCCAGCAGCCAAGTCCTCAAAAGGCGGGGGCACACAGATACGCAGTATTTT.

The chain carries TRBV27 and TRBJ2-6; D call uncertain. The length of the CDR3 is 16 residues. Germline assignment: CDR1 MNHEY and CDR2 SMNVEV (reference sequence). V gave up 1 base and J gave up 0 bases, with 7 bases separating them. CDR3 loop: CASSLLGISGANVLTF. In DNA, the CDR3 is TGTGCCAGCAGTTTATTAGGGATCTCTGGGGCCAACGTCCTGACTTTC.

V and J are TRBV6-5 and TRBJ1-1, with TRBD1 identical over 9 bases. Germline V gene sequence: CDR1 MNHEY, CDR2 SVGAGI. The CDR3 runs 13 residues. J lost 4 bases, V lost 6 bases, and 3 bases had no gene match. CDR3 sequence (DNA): TGTGCCAGCAGACGGACAGGGGTCACTGAAGCTTTCTTT. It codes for CASRRTGVTEAFF.

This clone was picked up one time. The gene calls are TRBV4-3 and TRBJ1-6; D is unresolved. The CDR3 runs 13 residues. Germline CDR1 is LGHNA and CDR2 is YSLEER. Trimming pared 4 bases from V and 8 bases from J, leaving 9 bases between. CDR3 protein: CASSLRTDSPLHF. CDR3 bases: TGCGCCAGCAGCCTTCGAACCGATTCACCCCTCCACTTT.